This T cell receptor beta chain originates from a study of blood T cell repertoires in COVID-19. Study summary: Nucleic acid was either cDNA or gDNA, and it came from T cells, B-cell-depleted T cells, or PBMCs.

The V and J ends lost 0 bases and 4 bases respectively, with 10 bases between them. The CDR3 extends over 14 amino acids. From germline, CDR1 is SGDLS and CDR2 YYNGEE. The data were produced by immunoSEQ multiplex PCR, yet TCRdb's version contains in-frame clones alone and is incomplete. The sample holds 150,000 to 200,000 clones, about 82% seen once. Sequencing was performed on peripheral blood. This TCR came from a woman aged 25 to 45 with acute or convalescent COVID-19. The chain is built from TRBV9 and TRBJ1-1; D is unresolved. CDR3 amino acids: CASSVVLEGTEAFF. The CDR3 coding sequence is TGTGCCAGCAGCGTAGTGTTGGAGGGCACTGAAGCTTTCTTT.